The entry below gives a single T cell receptor beta chain sequence along with its context. This sample was included in a study of blood T cell repertoires in COVID-19. At the level of the study: There were acute and convalescent COVID-19 samples, and they came from the United States, Italy and Spain.

Per the study methods: Researchers report that nucleated cell counts were estimated from reference gene primer amplification. This table comes from immunoSEQ multiplex PCR, and its TCRdb copy is limited to in-frame clones, with some not included. Clone size and the V and J calls come from that table; the DNA yielded D and trimming. The data show about 140,000 clones, about four fifths seen once. The CDR3 spans 16 residues. V lost 5 bases and J 2 bases, leaving 19 bases between the germline ends. Germline V lookup: CDR1 SGHTA, CDR2 FQGNSA. The source is a man aged 25-45 years with COVID-19, enrolled during active disease. Source material: peripheral blood. The chain is built from TRBV7-2 and TRBJ2-7, with a tentative D call TRBD2 (6 bases). CDR3 bases: TGTGCCAGCAGCCCGATGGGGGGACGCACCGCCTACGAGCAGTACTTC. Protein: CASSPMGGRTAYEQYF.